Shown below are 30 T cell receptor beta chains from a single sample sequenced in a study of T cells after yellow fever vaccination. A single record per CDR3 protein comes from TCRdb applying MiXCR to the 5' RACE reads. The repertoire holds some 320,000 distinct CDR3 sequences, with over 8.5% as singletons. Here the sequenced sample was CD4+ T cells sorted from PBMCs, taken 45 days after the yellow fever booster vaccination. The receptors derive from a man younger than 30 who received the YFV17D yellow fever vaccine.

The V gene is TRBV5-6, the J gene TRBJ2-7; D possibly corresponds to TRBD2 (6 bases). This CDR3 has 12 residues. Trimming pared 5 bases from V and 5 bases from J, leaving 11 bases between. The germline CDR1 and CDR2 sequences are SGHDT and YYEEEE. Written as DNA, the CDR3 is TGTGCCAGCAGTCCTGCGGGGCACGAGCAGTACTTC. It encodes CASSPAGHEQYF.

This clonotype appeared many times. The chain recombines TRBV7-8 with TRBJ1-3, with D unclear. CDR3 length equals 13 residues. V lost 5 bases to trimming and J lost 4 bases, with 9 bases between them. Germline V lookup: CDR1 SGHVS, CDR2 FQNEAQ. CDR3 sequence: CASSRIGGNTIYF. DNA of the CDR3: TGTGCCAGCAGCCGAATTGGGGGAAACACCATATATTTT.

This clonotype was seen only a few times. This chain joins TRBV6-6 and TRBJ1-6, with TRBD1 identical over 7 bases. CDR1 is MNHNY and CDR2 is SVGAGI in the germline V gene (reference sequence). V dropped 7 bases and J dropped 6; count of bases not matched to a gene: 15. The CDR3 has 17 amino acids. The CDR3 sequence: CASTYRRSPGGNSPLHF. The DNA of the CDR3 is TGTGCCAGCACCTACCGGAGGAGCCCAGGGGGTAATTCACCCCTCCACTTT.

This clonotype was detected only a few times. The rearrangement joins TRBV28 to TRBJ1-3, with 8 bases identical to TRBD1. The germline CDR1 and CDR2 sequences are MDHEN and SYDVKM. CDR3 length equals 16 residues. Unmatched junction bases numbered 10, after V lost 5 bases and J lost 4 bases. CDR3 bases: TGTGCCAGCAGTCCTTACAGGGGGTTAACGGGAAACACCATATATTTT. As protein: CASSPYRGLTGNTIYF.

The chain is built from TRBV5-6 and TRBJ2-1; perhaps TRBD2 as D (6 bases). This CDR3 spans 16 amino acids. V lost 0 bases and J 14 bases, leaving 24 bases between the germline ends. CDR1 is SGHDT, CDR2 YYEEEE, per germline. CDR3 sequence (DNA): TGTGCCAGCAGCTTGGGGTACCGACTAGGTGAATATTTCGAGTTCTTC. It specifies CASSLGYRLGEYFEFF.

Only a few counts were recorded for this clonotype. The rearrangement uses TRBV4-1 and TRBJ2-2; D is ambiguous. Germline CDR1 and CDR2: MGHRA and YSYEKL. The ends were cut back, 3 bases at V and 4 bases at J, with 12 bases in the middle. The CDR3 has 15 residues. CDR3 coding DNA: TGCGCCAGCAGCCAGGACCGCCGAGCCACCGGGGAGCTGTTTTTT. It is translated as CASSQDRRATGELFF.

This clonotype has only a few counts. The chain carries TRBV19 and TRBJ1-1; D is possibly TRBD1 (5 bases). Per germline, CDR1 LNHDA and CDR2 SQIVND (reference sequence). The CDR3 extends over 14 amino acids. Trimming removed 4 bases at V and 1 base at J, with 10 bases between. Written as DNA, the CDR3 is TGTGCCAGTAGTAAACAGGTCTCGAACACTGAAGCTTTCTTT. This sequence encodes CASSKQVSNTEAFF.

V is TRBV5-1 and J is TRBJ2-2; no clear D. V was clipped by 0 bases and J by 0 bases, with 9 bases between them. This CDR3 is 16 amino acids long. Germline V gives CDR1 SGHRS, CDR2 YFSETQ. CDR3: CASSLAPVTNTGELFF. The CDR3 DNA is TGCGCCAGCAGCTTGGCCCCAGTTACGAACACCGGGGAGCTGTTTTTT.

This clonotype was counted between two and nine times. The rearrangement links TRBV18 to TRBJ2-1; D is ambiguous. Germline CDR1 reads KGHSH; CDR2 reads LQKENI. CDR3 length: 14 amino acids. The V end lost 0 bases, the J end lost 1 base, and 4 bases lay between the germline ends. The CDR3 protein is CASSPPGSYNEQFF. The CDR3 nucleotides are TGTGCCAGCTCACCACCCGGATCCTACAATGAGCAGTTCTTC.

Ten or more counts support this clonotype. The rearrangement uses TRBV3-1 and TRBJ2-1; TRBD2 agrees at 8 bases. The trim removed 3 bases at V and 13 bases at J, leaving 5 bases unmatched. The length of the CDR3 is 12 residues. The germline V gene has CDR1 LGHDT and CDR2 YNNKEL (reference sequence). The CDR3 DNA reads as TGTGCCAGCAGCCAGCTCGGGGGGGCCCAGTTCTTC. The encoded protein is CASSQLGGAQFF.

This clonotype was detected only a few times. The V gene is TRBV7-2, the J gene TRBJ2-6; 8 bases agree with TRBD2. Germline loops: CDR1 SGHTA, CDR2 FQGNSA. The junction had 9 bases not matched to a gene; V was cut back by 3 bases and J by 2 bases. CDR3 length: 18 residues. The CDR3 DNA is TGTGCCAGCAGCTTGCGGGGGGACATCAGAGCTGGGGCCAACGTCCTGACTTTC. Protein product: CASSLRGDIRAGANVLTF.

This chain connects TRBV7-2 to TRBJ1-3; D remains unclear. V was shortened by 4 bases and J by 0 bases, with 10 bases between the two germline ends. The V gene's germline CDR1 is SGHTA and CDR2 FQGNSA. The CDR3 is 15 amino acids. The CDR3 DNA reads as TGTGCCAGCAGCTCCTCAGGAGGCTCTGGAAACACCATATATTTT. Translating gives CASSSSGGSGNTIYF.

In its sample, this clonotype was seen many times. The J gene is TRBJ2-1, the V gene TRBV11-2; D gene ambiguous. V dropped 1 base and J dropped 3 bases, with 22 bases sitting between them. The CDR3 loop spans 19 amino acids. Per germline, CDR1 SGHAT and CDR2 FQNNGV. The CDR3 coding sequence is TGTGCCAGCAGCTTAGGGTCGTACAGATCACCAAACTACTACAATGAGCAGTTCTTC. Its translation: CASSLGSYRSPNYYNEQFF. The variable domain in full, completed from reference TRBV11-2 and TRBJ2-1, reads EAGVAQSPRYKIIEKRQSVAFWCNPISGHATLYWYQQILGQGPKLLIQFQNNGVVDDSQLPKDRFSAERLKGVDSTLKIQPAKLEDSAVYLCASSLGSYRSPNYYNEQFFGPGTRLTVL.

The DNA for the CDR3 is TGTGCCACAACCCCCACAGGGATCTACGAGCAGTACTTC. Residues: CATTPTGIYEQYF. The V call is TRBV25-1, the J call TRBJ2-7; possibly TRBD1 for D (6 bases). This CDR3 spans 13 amino acids. V lost 10 bases to trimming and J lost 3 bases, with 16 bases between them. Germline CDR1 reads MGHDK; CDR2 reads SYGVNS.

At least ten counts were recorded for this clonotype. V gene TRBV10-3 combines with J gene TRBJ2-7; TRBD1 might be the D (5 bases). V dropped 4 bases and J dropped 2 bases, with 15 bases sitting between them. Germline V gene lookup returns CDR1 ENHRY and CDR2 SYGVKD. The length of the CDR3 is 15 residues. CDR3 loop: CAISAGQGDTYEQYF. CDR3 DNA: TGTGCCATCAGTGCAGGCCAGGGCGACACCTACGAGCAGTACTTC.

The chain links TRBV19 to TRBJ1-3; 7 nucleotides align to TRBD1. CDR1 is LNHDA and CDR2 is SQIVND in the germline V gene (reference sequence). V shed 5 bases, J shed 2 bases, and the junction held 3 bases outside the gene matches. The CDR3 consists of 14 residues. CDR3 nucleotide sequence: TGTGCCAGTAGTCAGGGGACAGCTGGAAACACCATATATTTT. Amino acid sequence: CASSQGTAGNTIYF.

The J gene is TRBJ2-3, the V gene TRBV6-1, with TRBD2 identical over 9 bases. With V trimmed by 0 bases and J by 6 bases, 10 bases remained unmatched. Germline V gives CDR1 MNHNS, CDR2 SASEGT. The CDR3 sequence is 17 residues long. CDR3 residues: CASSEAGGGGASDTQYF. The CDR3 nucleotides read TGTGCCAGCAGTGAAGCGGGCGGCGGGGGGGCTTCTGATACGCAGTATTTT.

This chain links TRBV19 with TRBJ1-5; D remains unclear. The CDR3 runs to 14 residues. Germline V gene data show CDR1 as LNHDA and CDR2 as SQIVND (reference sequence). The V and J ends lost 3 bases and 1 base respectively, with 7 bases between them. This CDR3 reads CASSIGVSNQPQHF. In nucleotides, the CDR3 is TGTGCCAGTAGTATTGGAGTGAGCAATCAGCCCCAGCATTTT.

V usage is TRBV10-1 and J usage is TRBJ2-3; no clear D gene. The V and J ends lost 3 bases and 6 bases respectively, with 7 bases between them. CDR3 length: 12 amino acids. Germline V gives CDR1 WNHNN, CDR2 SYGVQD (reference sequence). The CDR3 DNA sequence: TGCGCCAGCAGTGATATCTCGGATACGCAGTATTTT. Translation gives CASSDISDTQYF.

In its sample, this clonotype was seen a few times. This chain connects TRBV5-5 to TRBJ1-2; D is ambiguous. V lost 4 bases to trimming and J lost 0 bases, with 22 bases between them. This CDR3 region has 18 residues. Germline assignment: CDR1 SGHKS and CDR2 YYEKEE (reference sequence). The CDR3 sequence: CASSGPRSFSPSNYGYTF. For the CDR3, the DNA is TGTGCCAGCAGCGGGCCGCGGTCCTTCTCCCCCTCTAACTATGGCTACACCTTC.

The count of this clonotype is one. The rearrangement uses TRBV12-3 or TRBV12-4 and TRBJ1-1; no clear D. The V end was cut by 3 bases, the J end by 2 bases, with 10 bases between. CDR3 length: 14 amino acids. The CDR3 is CASSFEQDNTEAFF. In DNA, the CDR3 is TGTGCCAGCAGTTTCGAACAAGATAACACTGAAGCTTTCTTT.

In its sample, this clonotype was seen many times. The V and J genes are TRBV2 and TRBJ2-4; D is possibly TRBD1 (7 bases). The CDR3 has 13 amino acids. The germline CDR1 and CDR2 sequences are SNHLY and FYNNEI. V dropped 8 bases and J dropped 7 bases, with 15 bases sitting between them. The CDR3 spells CASGLAGGNIQYF. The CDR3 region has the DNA TGTGCCAGCGGGCTGGCAGGGGGGAACATTCAGTACTTC.

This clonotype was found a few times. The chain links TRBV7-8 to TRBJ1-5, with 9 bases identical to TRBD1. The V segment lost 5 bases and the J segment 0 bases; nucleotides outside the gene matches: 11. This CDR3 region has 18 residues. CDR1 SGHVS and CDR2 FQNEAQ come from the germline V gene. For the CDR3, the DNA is TGTGCCAGCAGCCCCGACAGGGGGACCAGATATAGCAATCAGCCCCAGCATTTT. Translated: CASSPDRGTRYSNQPQHF.

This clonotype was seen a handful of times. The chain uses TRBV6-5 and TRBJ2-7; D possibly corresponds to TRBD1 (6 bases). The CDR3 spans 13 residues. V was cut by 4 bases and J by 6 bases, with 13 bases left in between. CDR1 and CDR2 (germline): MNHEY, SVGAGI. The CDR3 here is CASSWARGSEQYF. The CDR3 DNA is TGTGCCAGCAGTTGGGCCAGGGGTAGCGAGCAGTACTTC.

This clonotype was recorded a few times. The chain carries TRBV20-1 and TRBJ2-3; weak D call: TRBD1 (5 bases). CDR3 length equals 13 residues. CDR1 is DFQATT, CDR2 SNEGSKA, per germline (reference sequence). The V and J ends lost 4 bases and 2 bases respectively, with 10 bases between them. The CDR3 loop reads CSAKAGITDTQYF. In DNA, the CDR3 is TGCAGTGCTAAAGCAGGGATCACAGATACGCAGTATTTT.

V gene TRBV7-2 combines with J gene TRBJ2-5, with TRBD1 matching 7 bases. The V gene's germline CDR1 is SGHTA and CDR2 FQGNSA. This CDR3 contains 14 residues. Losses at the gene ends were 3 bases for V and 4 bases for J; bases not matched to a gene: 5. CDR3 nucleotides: TGTGCCAGCAGCTTCGACAGGGCCACAGAGACCCAGTACTTC. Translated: CASSFDRATETQYF.

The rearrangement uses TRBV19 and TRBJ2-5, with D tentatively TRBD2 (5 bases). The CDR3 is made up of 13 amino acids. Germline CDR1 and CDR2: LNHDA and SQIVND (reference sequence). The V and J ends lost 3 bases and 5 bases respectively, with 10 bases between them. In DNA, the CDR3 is TGTGCCAGTAGTATTGTGGGCGGGGAGACCCAGTACTTC. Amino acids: CASSIVGGETQYF.

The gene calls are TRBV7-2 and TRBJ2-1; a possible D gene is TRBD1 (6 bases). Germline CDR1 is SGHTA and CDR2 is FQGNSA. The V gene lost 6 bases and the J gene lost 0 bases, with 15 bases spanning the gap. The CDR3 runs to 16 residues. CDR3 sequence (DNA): TGTGCCAGCAGATTCTTAAGGGGGAGCTCCTACAATGAGCAGTTCTTC. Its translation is CASRFLRGSSYNEQFF.

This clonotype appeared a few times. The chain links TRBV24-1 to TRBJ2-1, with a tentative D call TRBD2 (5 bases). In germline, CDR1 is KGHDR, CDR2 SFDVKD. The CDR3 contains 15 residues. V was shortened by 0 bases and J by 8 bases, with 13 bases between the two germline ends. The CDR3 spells CATSDLHGVRDEQFF. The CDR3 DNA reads TGTGCCACCAGTGATTTGCACGGGGTTAGGGATGAGCAGTTCTTC.

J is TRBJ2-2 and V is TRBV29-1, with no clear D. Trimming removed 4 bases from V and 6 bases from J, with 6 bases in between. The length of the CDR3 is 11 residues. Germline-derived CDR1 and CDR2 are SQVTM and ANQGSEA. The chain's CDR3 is CSVAGPGELFF. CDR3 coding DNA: TGCAGCGTTGCTGGGCCCGGGGAGCTGTTTTTT.